A single sample gave rise to the 20 T cell receptor beta chains below, sequenced in a study of cytomegalovirus exposure and HLA in healthy donors. The study ran its PCR with 60 Vbeta and 13 Jbeta primers. Sequencing was performed with immunoSEQ multiplex PCR; in TCRdb, only in-frame clones are kept and a portion is missing. The table lists approximately 190,000 clones, around four fifths of them singletons. The sequenced material came from PBMCs. The receptor source for this set is a woman between 45 and 60 years old in good health and CMV-seropositive.

V gene TRBV30 combines with J gene TRBJ1-2; no firm D call. The V end was cut by 4 bases, the J end by 2 bases, with 14 bases between. There are 14 residues in the CDR3. Germline CDR1 is GTSNPN and CDR2 is SVGIG (reference sequence). As DNA, the CDR3 is TGTGCCTGGACCTCCTCGGGGAGGAACTATGGCTACACCTTC. It yields the protein CAWTSSGRNYGYTF.

This chain joins TRBV5-1 and TRBJ2-2; maybe TRBD1 (5 bases). The germline V and J ends were trimmed by 0 bases and 0 bases, with 9 bases remaining between them. CDR1 is SGHRS, CDR2 YFSETQ, per germline. The CDR3 totals 16 residues. The CDR3 sequence: CASSLVGVSNTGELFF. The CDR3 DNA sequence: TGCGCCAGCAGCTTGGTAGGGGTTTCGAACACCGGGGAGCTGTTTTTT.

The rearrangement uses TRBV4-2 and TRBJ2-5, with D possibly matching TRBD2 (6 bases). Germline CDR1 LGHNA, CDR2 YNFKEQ. The CDR3 contains 19 residues. V was shortened by 0 bases and J by 5 bases, with 25 bases between the two germline ends. DNA for the CDR3: TGTGCCAGCAGCCAAGACATGGCGGGATCAGGGAGGATTAGGGAGACCCAGTACTTC. Translated, it gives CASSQDMAGSGRIRETQYF.

The chain recombines TRBV29-1 with TRBJ2-3; D is unclear. The CDR3 is made up of 15 amino acids. Germline loops: CDR1 SQVTM, CDR2 ANQGSEA. The V and J ends lost 0 bases and 1 base respectively, with 11 bases between them. In DNA, the CDR3 is TGCAGCGTTGAAGATCAGGTTGTCGGCACAGATACGCAGTATTTT. Translation: CSVEDQVVGTDTQYF.

The chain joins TRBV4-2 to TRBJ2-3; 10 bases agree with TRBD2. The CDR3 has 19 residues. CDR1 is LGHNA, CDR2 YNFKEQ, per germline. The J segment lost 1 base and the V segment lost 0 bases, leaving 10 bases of the junction unmatched. CDR3 coding DNA: TGTGCCAGCAGCCAAGATCGGATAGCGGGAGGAGGGGGCACAGATACGCAGTATTTT. It codes for CASSQDRIAGGGGTDTQYF.

V gene TRBV6-1 combines with J gene TRBJ2-7; D possibly corresponds to TRBD1 (6 bases). CDR3 size: 12 residues. V dropped 8 bases and J dropped 2 bases, with 10 bases sitting between them. Germline CDR1 MNHNS, CDR2 SASEGT. Here the CDR3 reads CASEGDPYEQYF. CDR3 coding DNA: TGTGCCAGCGAGGGGGATCCCTACGAGCAGTACTTC.

Only a few counts were recorded for this clone. This sequence joins TRBV5-5 and TRBJ1-1; 8 bases are a match to TRBD1. The CDR3 runs to 14 residues. The ends lost 4 bases at V and 0 bases at J; junction bases unmatched: 2. CDR1 and CDR2 from the germline V gene are SGHKS and YYEKEE (reference sequence). CDR3 amino acids: CASSPRGLNTEAFF. CDR3 DNA sequence: TGTGCCAGCAGCCCCAGGGGGCTGAACACTGAAGCTTTCTTT. Drawing the rest from reference TRBV5-5 and TRBJ1-1, the complete variable domain is DAGVTQSPTHLIKTRGQQVTLRCSPISGHKSVSWYQQVLGQGPQFIFQYYEKEERGRGNFPDRFSARQFPNYSSELNVNALLLGDSALYLCASSPRGLNTEAFFGQGTRLTVV.

The gene calls are TRBV5-6 and TRBJ2-5; D is perhaps TRBD1 (6 bases). The germline V gene has CDR1 SGHDT and CDR2 YYEEEE. The CDR3 consists of 15 residues. The V end was cut by 2 bases, the J end by 5 bases, with 16 bases between. The CDR3 nucleotides read TGTGCCAGCAGCTTTCAGGGGCATTTGCGGGAGACCCAGTACTTC. Translation gives CASSFQGHLRETQYF. The full variable domain, in which reference TRBV5-6 and TRBJ2-5 provide the parts outside the CDR3, is DAGVTQSPTHLIKTRGQQVTLRCSPKSGHDTVSWYQQALGQGPQFIFQYYEEEERQRGNFPDRFSGHQFPNYSSELNVNALLLGDSALYLCASSFQGHLRETQYFGPGTRLLVL.

The chain carries TRBV7-6 and TRBJ2-5, with TRBD2 matching 9 bases. The CDR3 runs 17 residues. V lost 1 base to trimming and J lost 2 bases; unmatched junction nucleotides: 8. CDR1 is SGHVS, CDR2 FNYEAQ, per germline. CDR3 in amino acids: CASSLGLAGRRQETQYF. The CDR3 bases are TGTGCCAGCAGCTTAGGGCTAGCGGGACGGCGACAAGAGACCCAGTACTTC.

J is TRBJ1-6 and V is TRBV28; D is undetermined. Trimming took off 6 bases at V and 9 bases at J, with 12 bases between the two ends. From germline, CDR1 is MDHEN and CDR2 SYDVKM. CDR3 size: 13 residues. The CDR3 coding sequence is TGTGCCAGCAGGGGAGGTCTTGCTTCACCCCTCCACTTT. Translation: CASRGGLASPLHF.

The rearrangement uses TRBV2 and TRBJ1-1; a weak D match, TRBD1 (5 bases). The CDR3 extends over 14 amino acids. Germline CDR1 and CDR2: SNHLY and FYNNEI. V gave up 6 bases and J gave up 7 bases, with 18 bases separating them. CDR3 amino acids: CASRTDPGKSEAFF. The CDR3 DNA follows: TGTGCCAGCAGAACAGACCCAGGGAAAAGTGAAGCTTTCTTT.

This chain connects TRBV6-5 to TRBJ1-6; 8 bases are shared with TRBD1. Germline V lookup: CDR1 MNHEY, CDR2 SVGAGI. The CDR3 runs to 14 residues. The V gene end was trimmed by 5 bases and the J gene end by 7 bases; junction bases not matched to a gene: 4. The CDR3 sequence: CASSGGTGNSPLHF. The CDR3 DNA sequence: TGTGCCAGCAGTGGAGGGACAGGAAATTCACCCCTCCACTTT.

There are a few counts of this clone. The junction departs from germline at one end; a sequencing error may be responsible. This sequence joins TRBV6-1 and TRBJ2-4; 10 nucleotides align to TRBD1. CDR1 and CDR2 from the germline V gene are MNHNS and SASEGT. The CDR3 is 14 amino acids. CDR3 sequence: CASSEGTGENIQYF. For the CDR3, the DNA is TGTGCCAGCAGCGAAGGGACAGGGGAAAACATTCAGTACTTC.

The rearrangement uses TRBV6-6 and TRBJ2-3; tentatively, D is TRBD2 (6 bases). V lost 4 bases and J lost 2, with 16 bases in between. The CDR3 has 16 amino acids. Germline values: CDR1 MNHNY, CDR2 SVGAGI (reference sequence). CDR3 protein: CASSSNQDYPTDTQYF. The CDR3 nucleotides read TGTGCCAGCAGTTCCAACCAGGACTATCCCACAGATACGCAGTATTTT.

About this clone: One end of the junction varies from germline; a read error may be responsible. The chain is built from TRBV7-9 and TRBJ1-3; TRBD1 might be the D (5 bases). Germline V gene sequence: CDR1 SEHNR, CDR2 FQNEAQ (reference sequence). The CDR3 runs 12 residues. For the CDR3, the DNA is TGTTCCAGCAGCACCTACCAGGGCACCATATATTTT. Protein: CSSSTYQGTIYF.

The rearrangement links TRBV4-2 to TRBJ2-3; tentative D call: TRBD2 (6 bases). The germline V gene encodes CDR1 LGHNA and CDR2 YNFKEQ. This CDR3 is 17 amino acids long. V dropped 3 bases and J dropped 0 bases, with 16 bases sitting between them. CDR3 protein: CASSQKGGGESTDTQYF. DNA of the CDR3: TGTGCCAGCAGCCAGAAGGGAGGAGGGGAGAGCACAGATACGCAGTATTTT.

Here the CDR3 DNA reads TGTGCCAGTAGCAGACAGGTCTCCACTGGGGCCAACGTCCTGACTTTC. Protein sequence: CASSRQVSTGANVLTF. This sequence joins TRBV19 and TRBJ2-6, with D possibly being TRBD1 (6 bases). CDR1 and CDR2 (germline): LNHDA, SQIVND (reference sequence). This CDR3 comprises 16 residues. Trimming shortened V by 6 bases and J by 2 bases, and 14 bases separated the two germline ends.

The chain combines TRBV5-1 with TRBJ2-5, with TRBD1 matching over 9 bases. With the DNA end fitting TRBJ2-7 better, the J assignment may be wrong. Germline CDR1 reads SGHRS; CDR2 reads YFSETQ. The length of the CDR3 is 14 residues. The CDR3, as DNA: TGCGCCAGCAGCTTTGGGACAGGGCTCAACGAGCAGTACTTC. It codes for CASSFGTGLNEQYF.

The chain carries TRBV19 and TRBJ1-4; a possible D gene is TRBD1 (5 bases). Trimming removed 2 bases at V and 13 bases at J, with 14 bases between. The CDR3 spans 13 residues. The germline CDR1 and CDR2 sequences are LNHDA and SQIVND (reference sequence). CDR3 sequence: CASSILGDRGLFF. For the CDR3, the DNA is TGTGCCAGTAGTATATTGGGTGACAGAGGACTGTTTTTT. Full variable domain (missing parts from reference TRBV19 and TRBJ1-4): DGGITQSPKYLFRKEGQNVTLSCEQNLNHDAMYWYRQDPGQGLRLIYYSQIVNDFQKGDIAEGYSVSREKKESFPLTVTSAQKNPTAFYLCASSILGDRGLFFGSGTQLSVL.

This clone was observed a handful of times. The genes are TRBV6-1 and TRBJ2-1; maybe TRBD1 (8 bases). This CDR3 has 17 amino acids. CDR1 is MNHNS, CDR2 SASEGT, per germline. V lost 2 bases, J lost 7 bases, and 21 bases lay in between. The CDR3 sequence: CASSESSGQGGRNEQFF. In DNA, the CDR3 is TGTGCCAGCAGTGAAAGTTCAGGACAGGGAGGGAGGAATGAGCAGTTCTTC.